This entry describes one T cell receptor (beta chain). Its antigen is unidentified. This CDR3 is built from 13 residues. CDR1 is MDHEN, CDR2 SYDVKM, per germline. With 2 bases removed from V and 5 bases from J, the gap between germline ends came to 9 bases. The data derive from a study of follicular helper T cells after annual influenza vaccination. Study background: After each seasonal flu vaccination, blood came on days 0, 7 and 28.

Using immunoSEQ multiplex PCR, the repertoire was profiled, and TCRdb retains in-frame clones only, with some absent. The sample has 9,000 to 13,000 clones, about 80% seen once. Indicated time point: 2014-2015 season, pre-vaccination. Community-dwelling subjects without influenza vaccination in the prior 6 months were enrolled. Per time point, roughly 40-110 mL of blood was sampled. Study-level results: Yearly vaccinations repeatedly recalled conserved clonotypes in ICOS+CD38+ cTfh.

This specimen consisted of CXCR5- memory CD4+ T cells sorted from blood, obtained on the day of influenza vaccination. This chain uses TRBV28 with TRBJ1-2, with no clear D. The sequence was obtained from an adult who received the influenza vaccine. The CDR3 coding sequence is TGTGCCAGCAGTTTAGTTCCTCGGTATGGCTACACCTTC. It is translated as CASSLVPRYGYTF.